Below are 4 T cell receptor beta chains sequenced from a single sample in a study of shared clonotypes between healthy human individuals. Here immunoSEQ multiplex PCR was the method, and the copy in TCRdb shows in-frame clones only, minus some. The sample records a few million clones, about 92% being singletons. The sequencing sample was made of naive CD4+ T cells sorted from blood. Subset noted: CD45RA+ positively selected. These receptors all stem from a man aged 18 to 30 in good health.

The chain recombines TRBV7-8 with TRBJ1-5; 10 bases align to TRBD1. V shed 4 bases, J shed 2 bases, and the junction held 5 bases outside the gene matches. The CDR3 loop spans 16 amino acids. The germline V gene has CDR1 SGHVS and CDR2 FQNEAQ. Here the CDR3 DNA reads TGTGCCAGCAGCTCAGGACAGGGGGTGGGCAATCAGCCCCAGCATTTT. Translated: CASSSGQGVGNQPQHF.

In the case of this clone: This CDR3 is also generated by other DNA sequences in the sample. The chain has TRBV6-5 and TRBJ2-7; tentative D call: TRBD2 (6 bases). CDR1 is MNHEY, CDR2 SVGAGI, per germline. V lost 2 bases and J 6 bases, leaving 8 bases between the germline ends. The CDR3 is 12 residues long. This chain's CDR3 is CASSYLGGEQYF. In DNA form, the CDR3 reads TGTGCCAGCAGTTACCTCGGGGGCGAGCAGTACTTC.

The chain links TRBV15 to TRBJ2-7, with 15 bases aligning to TRBD2. Trimming at V came to 1 base and at J to 0 bases, leaving 4 bases not matched to a gene. Germline CDR1 reads LNHNV; CDR2 reads YYDKDF (reference sequence). This CDR3 spans 18 amino acids. Here the CDR3 reads CATSRGTSGREGSYEQYF. DNA of the CDR3: TGTGCCACCAGCAGAGGGACTAGCGGGAGGGAGGGCTCCTACGAGCAGTACTTC.

A note on this clone: This sample includes further DNA sequences coding for the same CDR3. This chain uses TRBV5-1 with TRBJ1-1, with no clear D. Trimming stripped 2 bases from V and 1 base from J, with 6 bases between. This CDR3 has 13 amino acids. The germline CDR1 and CDR2 sequences are SGHRS and YFSETQ. CDR3 loop: CASSFAKNTEAFF. CDR3 nucleotides: TGCGCCAGCAGCTTCGCGAAGAACACTGAAGCTTTCTTT.